This T cell receptor (beta chain) was observed in a study of response to subunit inactivated influenza vaccine. TCRdb fed the RT-PCR reads into MiXCR, producing one record per CDR3 protein. This table holds around 470,000 distinct CDR3 sequences, around 7.9% found once. This clonotype came up a few times. Germline CDR1 is DFQATT and CDR2 is SNEGSKA (reference sequence). The CDR3 is 16 residues long. V lost 0 bases to trimming and J lost 4 bases; unmatched junction nucleotides: 11. The chain joins TRBV20-1 to TRBJ1-2, with TRBD1 identical over 7 bases. The sequence was collected from a man aged 50 to 69 who received an inactivated influenza vaccine. This material consisted of PBMCs from blood, taken around 25 months after vaccination. The CDR3 is CSARELVTGEAYGYTF. The CDR3 coding sequence is TGCAGTGCTAGAGAATTGGTTACAGGGGAGGCCTATGGCTACACCTTC.